A selection of T cell receptor beta chains follows, all from one sample in a study of memory CD4+ T cells and cytomegalovirus serostatus. The table came from immunoSEQ multiplex PCR; TCRdb's copy has only in-frame clones and leaves some out. The sample lists fewer than 75,000 clones; under 80% were seen once. Sequencing used memory CD4+ T cells from blood. These TCRs come from an adult in good health and CMV-seronegative. Both conserved end residues are part of each CDR3. A D gene is named only where the DNA matches it firmly. The size field is filled for only some rows; it gives once, few, many or a size class.

V	J	D	size	CDR3	DNA
TRBV2	TRBJ2-4	TRBD2	-	CASSPGTSGTKNIQYF	TGTGCCAGCAGTCCCGGGACTAGCGGAACCAAAAACATTCAGTACTTC
TRBV7-9	TRBJ2-1	-	-	CASSPQTGEQFF	TGTGCCAGCAGCCCCCAGACCGGTGAGCAGTTCTTC
TRBV28	TRBJ1-5	-	-	CASSRRGRGNNQPQHF	TGTGCCAGCAGTCGCCGCGGCAGGGGTAACAATCAGCCCCAGCATTTT
TRBV12-5	TRBJ1-1	-	-	CASGSGHAETEAFF	TGTGCTAGTGGTTCAGGCCACGCTGAGACTGAAGCTTTCTTT
TRBV9	TRBJ2-7	-	-	CASSVGSSRWEVKQYF	TGTGCCAGCAGCGTAGGGAGTTCTCGGTGGGAGGTAAAACAGTACTTC
TRBV28	TRBJ1-1	-	-	CATTSGEAFF	TGTGCCACCACCTCGGGTGAAGCTTTCTTT
TRBV15	TRBJ1-2	-	-	CATSRVGGSGYGYTF	TGTGCCACCAGCAGAGTAGGCGGCTCAGGCTATGGCTACACCTTC
TRBV5-1	TRBJ2-4	TRBD1	-	CASSFSGDRADIQYF	TGCGCCAGCAGCTTTTCCGGCGACAGGGCGGACATTCAGTACTTC
TRBV5-4	TRBJ2-5	TRBD2	once	CASSIDSGSGWQTQYF	TGTGCCAGCAGCATCGATAGCGGGAGTGGATGGCAGACCCAGTACTTC
TRBV7-3	TRBJ2-5	-	-	CASSLSGGAETQYF	TGTGCCAGCAGCTTATCTGGGGGCGCCGAGACCCAGTACTTC
TRBV29-1	TRBJ2-7	-	few	CSVGGSQIYEQYF	TGCAGCGTTGGAGGTAGTCAGATCTACGAGCAGTACTTC
TRBV9	TRBJ2-4	-	-	CASSVGGDIQYF	TGTGCCAGCAGCGTAGGCGGGGACATTCAGTACTTC
TRBV6-5	TRBJ2-3	-	-	CASAMRRASTDTQYF	TGTGCCAGCGCAATGCGGCGGGCTAGCACAGATACGCAGTATTTT
TRBV7-3	TRBJ2-1	TRBD2	-	CASSVQLAGVNEQFF	TGTGCCAGCAGCGTCCAACTAGCGGGGGTCAATGAGCAGTTCTTC
TRBV18	TRBJ2-5	-	few	CASGTGGGETQYF	TGTGCCAGCGGGACGGGGGGCGGCGAGACCCAGTACTTC
TRBV19	TRBJ2-1	TRBD2	-	CASSTLAGGWDEQFF	TGTGCCAGTAGTACTCTAGCGGGGGGTTGGGATGAGCAGTTCTTC
TRBV11-2	TRBJ2-3	TRBD2	once	CASSFRGRQTDTQYF	TGTGCCAGCAGCTTTCGCGGGAGGCAGACAGATACGCAGTATTTT
TRBV28	TRBJ1-2	-	-	CASSLRGGYGYTF	TGTGCCAGCAGTTTAAGGGGCGGCTATGGCTACACCTTC
TRBV9	TRBJ2-1	-	-	CASSVGPRLENNEQFF	TGTGCCAGCAGCGTAGGCCCTAGACTAGAAAACAATGAGCAGTTCTTC
TRBV10-1	TRBJ2-7	-	-	CASSRVEQYF	TGCGCCAGCAGTAGGGTCGAGCAGTACTTC
TRBV12-5	TRBJ1-2	TRBD1	once	CASGLGDRESRHYGYTF	TGTGCTAGTGGTTTGGGGGACAGGGAAAGTAGGCACTATGGCTACACCTTC
TRBV5-4	TRBJ2-5	-	-	CASSTGTEETQYF	TGTGCCAGCAGTACTGGGACTGAAGAGACCCAGTACTTC
TRBV10-3	TRBJ2-7	TRBD1	-	CAISETGQGREHEQYF	TGTGCCATCAGTGAGACGGGACAGGGGAGGGAACACGAGCAGTACTTC
TRBV7-2	TRBJ1-1	-	-	CASSRLGQNTEAFF	TGTGCCAGCAGCCGCTTAGGGCAGAACACTGAAGCTTTCTTT
TRBV5-1	TRBJ1-6	-	-	CASSFAEGGFGSPLHF	TGCGCCAGCAGCTTTGCGGAAGGCGGATTCGGTTCACCCCTCCACTTT
TRBV28	TRBJ1-5	-	-	CASSFRTPRGQPQHF	TGTGCCAGCAGTTTTAGGACCCCGAGGGGACAGCCCCAGCATTTT
TRBV5-1	TRBJ2-7	TRBD2	-	CASSLSGSSYEQYF	TGCGCCAGCAGCCTTAGCGGGAGCTCCTACGAGCAGTACTTC
TRBV28	TRBJ2-5	-	-	CARPNISSWETQYF	TGTGCCAGGCCGAACATAAGTTCGTGGGAGACCCAGTACTTC
TRBV7-8	TRBJ1-2	TRBD1	once	CASSTLQDRGRANYGYTF	TGTGCCAGCAGCACGCTACAGGACAGGGGGCGGGCTAACTATGGCTACACCTTC
TRBV2	TRBJ1-5	-	-	CASSPSNSNQPQHF	TGTGCCAGCAGCCCAAGCAATAGCAATCAGCCCCAGCATTTT
TRBV29-1	TRBJ2-2	TRBD1	-	CSVERDRAAGELFF	TGCAGCGTTGAACGAGACAGGGCGGCCGGGGAGCTGTTTTTT
TRBV7-3	TRBJ2-2	TRBD2	-	CASGERGNTGELFF	TGTGCGAGCGGGGAGAGGGGGAACACCGGGGAGCTGTTTTTT
TRBV14	TRBJ1-6	-	few	CASSQGNSPLHF	TGTGCCAGCAGCCAAGGCAATTCACCCCTCCACTTT
TRBV7-2	TRBJ2-5	-	-	CASSLGRQETQYF	TGTGCCAGCAGCTTAGGGAGGCAAGAGACCCAGTACTTC
TRBV18	TRBJ2-5	-	few	CASSPPTRETQYF	TGTGCCAGCTCACCACCGACCAGGGAGACCCAGTACTTC
TRBV28	TRBJ2-7	-	-	CAILHPSGEQYF	TGTGCCATCCTCCACCCCTCGGGGGAGCAGTACTTC
TRBV28	TRBJ1-1	-	once	CASTLRGVYTEAFF	TGTGCCAGCACCCTGAGGGGCGTCTACACTGAAGCTTTCTTT
TRBV5-4	TRBJ1-1	-	-	CASSLEGGTEAFF	TGTGCCAGCAGCTTGGAAGGAGGCACTGAAGCTTTCTTT
TRBV7-2	TRBJ2-7	-	-	CASSPGQTTYEQYF	TGTGCCAGCAGCCCAGGACAGACCACCTACGAGCAGTACTTC